This TCR beta chain was sequenced in a study of T-cell reconstitution after alpha-beta-depleted transplantation in children. The CDR3 has 17 amino acids. Germline CDR1 and CDR2: SGHRS and YFSETQ. With 2 bases removed from V and 4 bases from J, the gap between germline ends came to 21 bases. Unique molecular identifiers tagged the TCRbeta library. TCRdb processed the PCR reads anew with MiXCR; each CDR3 protein has one entry. The sample yields roughly 350,000 distinct CDR3 sequences, 10% seen once. This clonotype was recorded a few times. This chain joins TRBV5-1 and TRBJ1-2; D is uncertain. This receptor was identified in a human donor who donated a stem cell graft to a child with acute lymphoblastic leukemia. The sample here was PBMCs from the stem cell graft donor, taken from the stem cell graft. The CDR3 DNA is TGCGCCAGCAGCTTAGGGCCGGACCGCGGAGATCTCTATGGCTACACCTTC. It translates to CASSLGPDRGDLYGYTF.